The 7 T cell receptor beta chains in this list originate from one sample, sequenced in a study of response to subunit inactivated influenza vaccine. From the RT-PCR reads, TCRdb called clonotypes with MiXCR, one entry per CDR3 protein. The sample includes about 160,000 distinct CDR3 sequences, approximately 11% of them seen just once. The material sequenced was non-naive T cells sorted from PBMCs, taken 35 to 45 days after vaccination. These receptors came from a man over 45 who received an inactivated influenza vaccine.

This clonotype came up many times. This rearrangement joins TRBV10-3 to TRBJ2-3, with D maybe TRBD1 (6 bases). The CDR3 has 15 residues. Germline CDR1 reads ENHRY; CDR2 reads SYGVKD. The V end was cut by 4 bases, the J end by 4 bases, with 15 bases between. The CDR3 nucleotides read TGTGCCATCAGTGGGGTCAGGGGCAATGCAGATACGCAGTATTTT. Translating it yields CAISGVRGNADTQYF.

This clonotype was recorded at least ten times. The rearrangement joins TRBV5-1 to TRBJ2-1; a weak D match, TRBD2 (7 bases). The CDR3 covers 14 residues. Germline CDR1 reads SGHRS; CDR2 reads YFSETQ. The V and J ends lost 4 bases and 7 bases respectively, with 15 bases between them. CDR3 protein: CASSPTGRGNEQFF. The CDR3 DNA reads as TGCGCCAGCAGCCCTACAGGGAGGGGGAATGAGCAGTTCTTC.

This clonotype is a singleton in its sample. The chain couples TRBV20-1 to TRBJ2-1, with TRBD2 matching 12 bases. The germline V gene encodes CDR1 DFQATT and CDR2 SNEGSKA (reference sequence). This CDR3 is 17 amino acids long. V trimming: 3 bases; J trimming: 1 base; junction bases outside the gene matches: 7. The CDR3 is CSASGGLAGTSYNEQFF. The CDR3 region has the DNA TGCAGTGCTAGCGGAGGACTAGCGGGGACTTCCTACAATGAGCAGTTCTTC.

The table lists this clonotype with many counts. The J gene is TRBJ2-7, the V gene TRBV5-1; D is uncertain. This CDR3 region has 12 residues. Between the trimmed V and J ends, which lost 3 bases and 5 bases, there was a span of 9 bases. In germline, CDR1 is SGHRS, CDR2 YFSETQ. The CDR3 protein is CASSSGLDEQYF. In DNA form, the CDR3 reads TGCGCCAGCAGCTCCGGGTTGGACGAGCAGTACTTC.

This clonotype was counted between two and nine times. The chain uses TRBV15 and TRBJ1-6, with D uncertain. The V end was cut by 1 base, the J end by 8 bases, with 18 bases between. This CDR3 spans 17 amino acids. The V gene's germline CDR1 is LNHNV and CDR2 YYDKDF (reference sequence). The CDR3 is CATSRGRMRLGDSPLHF. Here the CDR3 DNA reads TGTGCCACCAGCAGAGGCCGGATGAGGCTGGGTGATTCACCCCTCCACTTT.

There are a few counts of this clonotype. This chain connects TRBV5-4 to TRBJ2-7, with 9 bases matching TRBD1. The CDR3 is made up of 15 amino acids. V gave up 4 bases and J gave up 6 bases; unmatched junction bases: 11. Germline values: CDR1 SGHNT, CDR2 YYREEE (reference sequence). CDR3 loop: CASSGGGTGSREQYF. The CDR3 DNA follows: TGTGCCAGCAGCGGGGGTGGGACAGGGTCTCGCGAGCAGTACTTC.

This clonotype was picked up a small number of times. The V and J genes are TRBV3-1 and TRBJ1-5; D unresolved. Trimming removed 1 base at V and 5 bases at J, with 15 bases between. The CDR3 has 16 amino acids. Per germline, CDR1 LGHDT and CDR2 YNNKEL (reference sequence). The CDR3 nucleotides read TGTGCCAGCAGCCAAGCCAACAAAAGGTCTTATCAGCCCCAGCATTTT. It translates to CASSQANKRSYQPQHF.